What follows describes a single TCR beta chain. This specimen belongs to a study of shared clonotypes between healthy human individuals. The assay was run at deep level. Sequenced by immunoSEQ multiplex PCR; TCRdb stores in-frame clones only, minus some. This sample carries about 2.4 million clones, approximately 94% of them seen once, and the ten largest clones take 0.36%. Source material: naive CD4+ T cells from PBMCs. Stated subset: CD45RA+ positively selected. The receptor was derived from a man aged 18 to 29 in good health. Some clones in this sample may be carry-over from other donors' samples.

Written as DNA, the CDR3 is TGTGCCATCCAAGTTCTCAATACGCAGTATTTT. Protein: CAIQVLNTQYF. This rearrangement joins TRBV27 to TRBJ2-3, with D unclear. The CDR3 spans 11 residues. Germline lookup yields CDR1 MNHEY and CDR2 SMNVEV (reference sequence). V lost 10 bases, J lost 7 bases, and 12 bases lay in between.